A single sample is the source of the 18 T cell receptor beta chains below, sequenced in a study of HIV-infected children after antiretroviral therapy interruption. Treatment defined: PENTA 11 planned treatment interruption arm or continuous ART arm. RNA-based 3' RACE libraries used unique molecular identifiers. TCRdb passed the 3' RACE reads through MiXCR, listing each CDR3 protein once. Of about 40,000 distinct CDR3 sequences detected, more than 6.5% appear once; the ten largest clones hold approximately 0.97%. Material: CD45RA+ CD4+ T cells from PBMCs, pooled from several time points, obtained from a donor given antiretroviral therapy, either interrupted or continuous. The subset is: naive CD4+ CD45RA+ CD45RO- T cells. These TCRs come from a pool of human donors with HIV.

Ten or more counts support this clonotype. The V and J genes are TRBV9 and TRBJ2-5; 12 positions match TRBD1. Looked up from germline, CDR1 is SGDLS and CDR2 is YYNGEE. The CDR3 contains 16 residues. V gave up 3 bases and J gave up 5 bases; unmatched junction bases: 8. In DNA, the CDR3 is TGTGCCAGCAGCGGTGGGACAGGGGGCTCGCGGGAGACCCAGTACTTC. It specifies CASSGGTGGSRETQYF.

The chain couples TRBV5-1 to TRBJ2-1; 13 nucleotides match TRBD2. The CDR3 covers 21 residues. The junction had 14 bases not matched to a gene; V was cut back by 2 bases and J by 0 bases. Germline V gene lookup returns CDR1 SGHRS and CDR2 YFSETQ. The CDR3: CASSFPGAGTSGNHSYNEQFF. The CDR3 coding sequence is TGCGCCAGCAGCTTCCCGGGAGCCGGGACTAGCGGGAACCACTCCTACAATGAGCAGTTCTTC.

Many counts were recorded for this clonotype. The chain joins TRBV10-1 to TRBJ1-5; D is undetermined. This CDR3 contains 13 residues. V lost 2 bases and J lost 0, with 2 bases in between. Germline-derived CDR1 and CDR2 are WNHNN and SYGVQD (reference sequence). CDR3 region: CASSENSNQPQHF. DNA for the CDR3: TGCGCCAGCAGTGAGAATAGCAATCAGCCCCAGCATTTT.

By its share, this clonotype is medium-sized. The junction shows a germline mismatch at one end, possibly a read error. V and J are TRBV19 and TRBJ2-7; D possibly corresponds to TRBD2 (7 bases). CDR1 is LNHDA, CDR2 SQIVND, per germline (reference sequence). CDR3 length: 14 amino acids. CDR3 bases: TGTGCCAGCAGTATATGGGGGGGCGCCCATGAACAGTACTTC. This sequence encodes CASSIWGGAHEQYF.

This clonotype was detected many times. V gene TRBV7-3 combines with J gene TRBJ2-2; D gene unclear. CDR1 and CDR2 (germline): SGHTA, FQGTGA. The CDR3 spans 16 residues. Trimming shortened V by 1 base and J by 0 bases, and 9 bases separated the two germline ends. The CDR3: CASSLIGGANTGELFF. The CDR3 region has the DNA TGTGCCAGCAGCTTAATCGGCGGCGCGAACACCGGGGAGCTGTTTTTT.

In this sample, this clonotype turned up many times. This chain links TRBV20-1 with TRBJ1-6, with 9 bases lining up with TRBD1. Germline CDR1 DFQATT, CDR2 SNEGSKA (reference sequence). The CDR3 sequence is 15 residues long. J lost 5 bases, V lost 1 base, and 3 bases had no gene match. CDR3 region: CSARAWTGDNSPLHF. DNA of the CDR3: TGCAGTGCTAGAGCCTGGACAGGGGATAATTCACCCCTCCACTTT.

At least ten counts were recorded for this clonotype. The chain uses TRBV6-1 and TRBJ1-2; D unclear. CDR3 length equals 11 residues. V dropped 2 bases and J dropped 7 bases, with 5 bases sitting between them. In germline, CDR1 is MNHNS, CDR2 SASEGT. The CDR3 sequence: CASSEHPGYTF. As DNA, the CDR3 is TGTGCCAGCAGTGAACACCCTGGCTACACCTTC.

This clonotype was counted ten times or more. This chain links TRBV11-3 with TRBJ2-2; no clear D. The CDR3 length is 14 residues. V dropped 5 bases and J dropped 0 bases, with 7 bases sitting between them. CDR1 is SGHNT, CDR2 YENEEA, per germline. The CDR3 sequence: CASSRRANTGELFF. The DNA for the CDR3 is TGTGCCAGCAGCAGGCGCGCGAACACCGGGGAGCTGTTTTTT. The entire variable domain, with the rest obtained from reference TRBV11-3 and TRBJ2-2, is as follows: EAGVVQSPRYKIIEKKQPVAFWCNPISGHNTLYWYLQNLGQGPELLIRYENEEAVDDSQLPKDRFSAERLKGVDSTLKIQPAELGDSAVYLCASSRRANTGELFFGEGSRLTVL.

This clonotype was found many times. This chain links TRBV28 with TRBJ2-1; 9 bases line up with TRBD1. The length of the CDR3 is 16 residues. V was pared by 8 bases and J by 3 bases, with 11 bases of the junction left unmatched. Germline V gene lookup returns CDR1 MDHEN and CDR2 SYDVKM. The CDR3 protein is CASVTRTGADYNEQFF. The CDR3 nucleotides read TGTGCCAGCGTAACACGGACAGGGGCCGACTACAATGAGCAGTTCTTC.

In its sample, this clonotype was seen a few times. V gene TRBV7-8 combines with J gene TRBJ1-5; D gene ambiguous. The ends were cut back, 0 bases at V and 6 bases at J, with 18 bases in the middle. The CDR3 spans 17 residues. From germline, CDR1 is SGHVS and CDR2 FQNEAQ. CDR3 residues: CASSLASWRSRSQPQHF. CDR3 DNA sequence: TGTGCCAGCAGCTTAGCGTCCTGGAGGTCTCGTAGTCAGCCCCAGCATTTT.

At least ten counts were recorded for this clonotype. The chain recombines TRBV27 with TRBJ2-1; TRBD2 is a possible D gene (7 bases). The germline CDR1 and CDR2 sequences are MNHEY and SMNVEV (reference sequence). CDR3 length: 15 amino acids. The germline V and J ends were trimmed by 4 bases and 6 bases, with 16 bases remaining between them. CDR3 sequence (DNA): TGTGCCAGCAGTTATCGGGGGGCGAGGGCCAATGAGCAGTTCTTC. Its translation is CASSYRGARANEQFF.

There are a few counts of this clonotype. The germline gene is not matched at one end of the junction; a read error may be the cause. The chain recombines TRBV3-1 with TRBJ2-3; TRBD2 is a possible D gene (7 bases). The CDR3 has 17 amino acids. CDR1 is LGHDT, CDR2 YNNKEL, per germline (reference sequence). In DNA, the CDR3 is TGTGCCAGCAGCCAAGATCGGACTGGGGGGGCGACAGAAACGCTGTATTTT. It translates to CASSQDRTGGATETLYF.

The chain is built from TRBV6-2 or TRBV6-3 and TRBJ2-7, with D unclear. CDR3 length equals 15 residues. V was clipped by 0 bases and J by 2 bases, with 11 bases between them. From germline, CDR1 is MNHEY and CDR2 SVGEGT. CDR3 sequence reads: CASSYSRARAYEQYF. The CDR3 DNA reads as TGTGCCAGCAGTTACTCACGGGCCCGGGCCTACGAGCAGTACTTC.

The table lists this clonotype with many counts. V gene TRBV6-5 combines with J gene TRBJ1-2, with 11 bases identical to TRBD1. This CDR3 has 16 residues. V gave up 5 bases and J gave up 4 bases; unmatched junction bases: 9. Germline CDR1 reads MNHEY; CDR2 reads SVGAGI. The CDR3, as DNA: TGTGCCAGCAGTCCGCCCCCCGGACAGGGGGCCTATGGCTACACCTTC. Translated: CASSPPPGQGAYGYTF.

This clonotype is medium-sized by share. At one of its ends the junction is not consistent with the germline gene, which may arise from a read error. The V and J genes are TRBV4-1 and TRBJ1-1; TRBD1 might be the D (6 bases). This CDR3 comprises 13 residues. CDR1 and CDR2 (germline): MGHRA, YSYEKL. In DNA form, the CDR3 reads TGTGCCAGCAGCCAAGATATCCGGACAGAAGTCTTCTTT. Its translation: CASSQDIRTEVFF.

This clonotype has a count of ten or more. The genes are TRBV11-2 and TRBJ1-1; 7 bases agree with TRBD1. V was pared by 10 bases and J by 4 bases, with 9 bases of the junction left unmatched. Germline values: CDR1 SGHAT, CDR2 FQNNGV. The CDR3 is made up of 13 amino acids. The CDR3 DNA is TGTGCCATCACGACAGGGAGGAGCACTGAAGCTTTCTTT. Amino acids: CAITTGRSTEAFF.

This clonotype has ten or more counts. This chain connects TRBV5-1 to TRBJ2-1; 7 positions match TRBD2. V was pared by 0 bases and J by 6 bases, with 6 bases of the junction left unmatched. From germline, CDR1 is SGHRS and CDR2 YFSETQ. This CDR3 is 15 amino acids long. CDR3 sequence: CASSLGTGTTNEQFF. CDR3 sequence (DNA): TGCGCCAGCAGCTTGGGTACCGGGACTACCAATGAGCAGTTCTTC.

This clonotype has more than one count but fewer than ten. The CDR3 region is CASSLSSGQGTYEQYF. CDR3 sequence (DNA): TGTGCCAGCAGTTTATCGTCTGGACAGGGGACCTACGAGCAGTACTTC. V gene TRBV27 combines with J gene TRBJ2-7; 9 bases match TRBD1. The CDR3 has 16 residues. Germline CDR1 is MNHEY and CDR2 is SMNVEV (reference sequence). The J segment lost 2 bases and the V segment lost 0 bases, leaving 5 bases of the junction unmatched.